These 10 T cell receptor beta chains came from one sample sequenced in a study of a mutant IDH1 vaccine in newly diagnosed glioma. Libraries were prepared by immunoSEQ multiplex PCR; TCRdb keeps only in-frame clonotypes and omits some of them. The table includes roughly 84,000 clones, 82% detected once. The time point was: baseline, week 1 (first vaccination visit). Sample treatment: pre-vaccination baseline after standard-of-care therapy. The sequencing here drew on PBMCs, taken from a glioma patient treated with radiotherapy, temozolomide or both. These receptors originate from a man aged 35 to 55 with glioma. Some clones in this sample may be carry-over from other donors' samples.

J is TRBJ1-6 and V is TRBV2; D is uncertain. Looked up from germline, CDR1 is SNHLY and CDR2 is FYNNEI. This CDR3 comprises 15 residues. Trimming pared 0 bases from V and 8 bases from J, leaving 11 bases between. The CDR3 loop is CASSEAGPWDSPLHF. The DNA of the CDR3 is TGTGCCAGCAGTGAAGCCGGGCCATGGGATTCACCCCTCCACTTT.

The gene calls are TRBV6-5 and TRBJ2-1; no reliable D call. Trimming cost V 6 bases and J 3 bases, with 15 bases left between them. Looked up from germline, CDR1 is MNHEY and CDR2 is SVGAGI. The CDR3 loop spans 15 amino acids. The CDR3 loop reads CASSSSSGIYNEQFF. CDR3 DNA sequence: TGTGCCAGCAGCTCATCTTCCGGAATCTACAATGAGCAGTTCTTC.

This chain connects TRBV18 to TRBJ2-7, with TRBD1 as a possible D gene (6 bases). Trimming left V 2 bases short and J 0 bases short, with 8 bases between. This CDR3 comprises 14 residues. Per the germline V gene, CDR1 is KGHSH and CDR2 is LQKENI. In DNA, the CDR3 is TGTGCCAGCTCACCAATGGACAGCTCCTACGAGCAGTACTTC. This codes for CASSPMDSSYEQYF.

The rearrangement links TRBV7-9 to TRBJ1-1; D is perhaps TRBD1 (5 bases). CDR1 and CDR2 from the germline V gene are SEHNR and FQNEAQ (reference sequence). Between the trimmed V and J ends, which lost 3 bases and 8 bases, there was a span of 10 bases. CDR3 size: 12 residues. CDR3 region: CASSFTGGEAFF. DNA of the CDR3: TGTGCCAGCAGCTTTACAGGAGGGGAAGCTTTCTTT.

In DNA, the CDR3 is TGTGCCAGCACCACCGGGACCGCAGCTTCACCCCTCCACTTT. Its protein product is CASTTGTAASPLHF. The rearrangement links TRBV2 to TRBJ1-6, with D maybe TRBD1 (5 bases). The length of the CDR3 is 14 residues. CDR1 is SNHLY, CDR2 FYNNEI, per germline. With 7 bases removed from V and 9 bases from J, the gap between germline ends came to 16 bases.

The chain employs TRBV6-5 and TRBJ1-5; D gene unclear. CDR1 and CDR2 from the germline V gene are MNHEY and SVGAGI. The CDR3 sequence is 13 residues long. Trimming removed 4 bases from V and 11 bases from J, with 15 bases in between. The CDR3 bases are TGTGCCAGCAGTTCGACCTGGGATCAAGCCCAGCATTTT. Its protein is CASSSTWDQAQHF.

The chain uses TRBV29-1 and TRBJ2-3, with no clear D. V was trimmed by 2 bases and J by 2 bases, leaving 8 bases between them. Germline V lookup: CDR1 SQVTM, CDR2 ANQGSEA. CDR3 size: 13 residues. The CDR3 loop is CSVENSLTDTQYF. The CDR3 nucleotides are TGCAGCGTTGAAAACAGCCTCACAGATACGCAGTATTTT.

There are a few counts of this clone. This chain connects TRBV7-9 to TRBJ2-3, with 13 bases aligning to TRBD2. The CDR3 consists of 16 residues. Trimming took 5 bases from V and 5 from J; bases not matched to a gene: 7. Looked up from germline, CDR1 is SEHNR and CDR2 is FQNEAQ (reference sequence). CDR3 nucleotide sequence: TGTGCCAGCAGCCTCCAGGGACTAGCGGGGCGAGATACGCAGTATTTT. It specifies CASSLQGLAGRDTQYF.

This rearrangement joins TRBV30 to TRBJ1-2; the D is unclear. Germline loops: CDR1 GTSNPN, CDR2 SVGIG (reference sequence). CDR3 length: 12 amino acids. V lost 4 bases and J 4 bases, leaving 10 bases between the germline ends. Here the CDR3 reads CAWTRSLYGYTF. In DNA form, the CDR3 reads TGTGCCTGGACCAGGAGCCTCTATGGCTACACCTTC.

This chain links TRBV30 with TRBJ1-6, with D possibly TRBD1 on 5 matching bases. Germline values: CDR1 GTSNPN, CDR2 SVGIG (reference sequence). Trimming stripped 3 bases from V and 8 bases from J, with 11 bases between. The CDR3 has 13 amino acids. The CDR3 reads CAWSRGWDSPLHF. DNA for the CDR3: TGTGCCTGGAGCCGGGGGTGGGATTCACCCCTCCACTTT.